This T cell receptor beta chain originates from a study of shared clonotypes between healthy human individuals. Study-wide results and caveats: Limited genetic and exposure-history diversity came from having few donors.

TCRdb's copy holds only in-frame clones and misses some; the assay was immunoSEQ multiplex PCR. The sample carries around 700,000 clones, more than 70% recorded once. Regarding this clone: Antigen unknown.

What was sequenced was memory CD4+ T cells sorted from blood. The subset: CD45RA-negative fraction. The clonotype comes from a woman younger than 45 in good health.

In DNA, the CDR3 is TGTGCCAGCAGCTTAGGACAGGGGCGCTTACACACTGAAGCTTTCTTT. Its protein product is CASSLGQGRLHTEAFF. This sequence joins TRBV11-2 and TRBJ1-1; TRBD1 matches 8 bases. V gave up 1 base and J gave up 3 bases; unmatched junction bases: 7. The CDR3 runs to 16 residues. CDR1 and CDR2 from the germline V gene are SGHAT and FQNNGV.